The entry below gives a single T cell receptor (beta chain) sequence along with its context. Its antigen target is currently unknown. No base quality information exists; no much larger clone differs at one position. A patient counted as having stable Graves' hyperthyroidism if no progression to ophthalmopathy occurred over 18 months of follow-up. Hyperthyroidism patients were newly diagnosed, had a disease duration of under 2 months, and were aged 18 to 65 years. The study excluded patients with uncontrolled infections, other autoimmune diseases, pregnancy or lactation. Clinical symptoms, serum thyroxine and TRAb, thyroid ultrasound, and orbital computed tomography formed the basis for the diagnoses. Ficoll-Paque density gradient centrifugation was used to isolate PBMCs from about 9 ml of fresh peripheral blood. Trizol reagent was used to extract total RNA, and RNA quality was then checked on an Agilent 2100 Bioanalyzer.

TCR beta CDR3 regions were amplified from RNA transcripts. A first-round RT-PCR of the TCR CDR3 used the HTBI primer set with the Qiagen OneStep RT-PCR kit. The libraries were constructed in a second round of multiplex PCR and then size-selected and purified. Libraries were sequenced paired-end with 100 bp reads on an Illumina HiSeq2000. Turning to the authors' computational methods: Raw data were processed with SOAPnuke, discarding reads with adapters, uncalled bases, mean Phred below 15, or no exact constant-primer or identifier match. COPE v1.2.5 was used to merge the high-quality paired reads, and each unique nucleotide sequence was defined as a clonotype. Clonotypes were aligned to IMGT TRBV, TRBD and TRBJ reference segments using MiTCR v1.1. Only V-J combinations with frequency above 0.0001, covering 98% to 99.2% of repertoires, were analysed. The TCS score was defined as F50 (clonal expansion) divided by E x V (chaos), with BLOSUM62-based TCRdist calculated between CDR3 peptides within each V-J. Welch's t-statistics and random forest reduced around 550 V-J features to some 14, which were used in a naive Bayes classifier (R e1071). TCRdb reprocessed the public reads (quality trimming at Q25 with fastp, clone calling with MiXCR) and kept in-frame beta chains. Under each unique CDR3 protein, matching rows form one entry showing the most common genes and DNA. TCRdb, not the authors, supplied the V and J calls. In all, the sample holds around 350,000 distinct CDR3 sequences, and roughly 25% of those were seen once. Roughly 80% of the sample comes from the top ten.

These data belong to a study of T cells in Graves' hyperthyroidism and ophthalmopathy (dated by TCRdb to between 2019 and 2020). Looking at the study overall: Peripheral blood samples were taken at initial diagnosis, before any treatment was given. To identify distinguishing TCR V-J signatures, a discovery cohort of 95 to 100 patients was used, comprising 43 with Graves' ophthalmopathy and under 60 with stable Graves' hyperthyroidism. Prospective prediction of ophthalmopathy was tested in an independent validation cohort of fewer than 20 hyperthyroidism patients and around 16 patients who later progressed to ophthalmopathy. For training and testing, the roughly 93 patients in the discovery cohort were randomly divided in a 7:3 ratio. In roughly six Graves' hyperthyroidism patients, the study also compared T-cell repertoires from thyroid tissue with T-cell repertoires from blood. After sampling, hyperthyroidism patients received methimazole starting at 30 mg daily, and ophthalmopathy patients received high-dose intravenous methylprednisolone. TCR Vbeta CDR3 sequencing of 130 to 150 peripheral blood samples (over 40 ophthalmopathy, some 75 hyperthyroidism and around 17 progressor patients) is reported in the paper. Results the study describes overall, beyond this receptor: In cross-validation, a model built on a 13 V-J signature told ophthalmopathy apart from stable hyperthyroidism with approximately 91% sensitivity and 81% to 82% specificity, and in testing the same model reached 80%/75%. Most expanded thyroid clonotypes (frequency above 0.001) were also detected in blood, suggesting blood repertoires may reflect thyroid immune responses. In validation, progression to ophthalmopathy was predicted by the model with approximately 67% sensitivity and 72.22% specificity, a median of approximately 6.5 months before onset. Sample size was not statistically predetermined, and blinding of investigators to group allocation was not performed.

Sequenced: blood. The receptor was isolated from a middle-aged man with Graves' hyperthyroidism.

The nucleotide sequence is given as TGTGCCAGCTTGGGCCAGGGTAGTGGCGAGCAGTACTTC. Translated, this gives CASLGQGSGEQYF. Recombination connected TRBV6-1 to TRBJ2-7; the D region possibly corresponds to TRBD1 (5 bases align). The CDR3 numbers 13 residues from cysteine through phenylalanine. The retained sequence is limited to the CDR3, 39 bases, with the frame set at the first base. CDR1 and CDR2, looked up from the germline V gene, are MNHNS and SASEGT. The junction shows trimming of 8 bases on V and 6 bases on J, plus 17 bases between the germline ends.